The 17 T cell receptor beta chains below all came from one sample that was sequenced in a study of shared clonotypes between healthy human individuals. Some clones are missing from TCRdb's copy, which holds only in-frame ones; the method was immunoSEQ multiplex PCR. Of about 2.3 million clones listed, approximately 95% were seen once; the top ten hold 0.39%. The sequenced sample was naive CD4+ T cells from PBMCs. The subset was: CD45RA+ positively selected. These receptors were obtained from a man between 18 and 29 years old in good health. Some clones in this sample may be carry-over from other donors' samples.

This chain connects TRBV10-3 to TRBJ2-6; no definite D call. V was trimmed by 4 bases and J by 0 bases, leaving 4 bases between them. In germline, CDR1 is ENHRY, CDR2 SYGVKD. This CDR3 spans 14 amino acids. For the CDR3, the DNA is TGTGCCATCAGTGGGGGCTCTGGGGCCAACGTCCTGACTTTC. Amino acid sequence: CAISGGSGANVLTF.

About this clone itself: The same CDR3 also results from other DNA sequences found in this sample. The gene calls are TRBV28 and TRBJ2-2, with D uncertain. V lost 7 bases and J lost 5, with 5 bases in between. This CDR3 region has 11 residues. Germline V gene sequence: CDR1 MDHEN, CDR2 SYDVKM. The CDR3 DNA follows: TGTGCCAGCAAATTAACCGGGGAGCTGTTTTTT. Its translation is CASKLTGELFF.

The CDR3 region has the DNA TGTGCCAGCAGCTTGGAGGCGGGGCAGCCCCAGCATTTT. This sequence encodes CASSLEAGQPQHF. This rearrangement joins TRBV7-3 to TRBJ1-5; D is uncertain. The germline V and J ends were trimmed by 3 bases and 7 bases, with 10 bases remaining between them. The CDR3 loop spans 13 amino acids. Germline-derived CDR1 and CDR2 are SGHTA and FQGTGA.

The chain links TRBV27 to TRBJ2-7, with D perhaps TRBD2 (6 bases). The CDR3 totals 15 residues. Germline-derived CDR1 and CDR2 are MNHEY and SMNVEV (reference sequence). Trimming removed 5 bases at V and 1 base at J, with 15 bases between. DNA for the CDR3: TGTGCCAGCAGTACGGGGAGGACGGGGTCCTACGAGCAGTACTTC. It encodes CASSTGRTGSYEQYF.

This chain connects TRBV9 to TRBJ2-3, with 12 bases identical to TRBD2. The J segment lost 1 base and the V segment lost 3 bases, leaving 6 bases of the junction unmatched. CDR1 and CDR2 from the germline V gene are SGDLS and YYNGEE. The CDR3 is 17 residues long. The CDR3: CASSAIGTSGRTDTQYF. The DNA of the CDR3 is TGTGCCAGCAGCGCCATCGGGACTAGCGGGCGCACAGATACGCAGTATTTT.

CDR3 sequence: CASSRQSTPRDEQFF. Written as DNA, the CDR3 is TGTGCCAGCAGCCGCCAGTCAACCCCACGCGATGAGCAGTTCTTC. The chain links TRBV7-2 to TRBJ2-1, with D unresolved. This CDR3 spans 15 amino acids. In germline, CDR1 is SGHTA, CDR2 FQGNSA. Trimming stripped 5 bases from V and 8 bases from J, with 19 bases between.

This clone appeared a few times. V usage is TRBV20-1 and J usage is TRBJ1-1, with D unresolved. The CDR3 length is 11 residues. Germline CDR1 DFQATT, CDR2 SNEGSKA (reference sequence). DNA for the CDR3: TGCAGCGTGATACCCCTGGTAGGAGCTTTCTTT. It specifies CSVIPLVGAFF.

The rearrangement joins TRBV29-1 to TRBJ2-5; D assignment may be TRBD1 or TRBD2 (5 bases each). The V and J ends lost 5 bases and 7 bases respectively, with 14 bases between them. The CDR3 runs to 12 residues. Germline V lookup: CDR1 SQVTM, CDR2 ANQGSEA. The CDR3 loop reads CSVLPNGGTQYF. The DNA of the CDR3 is TGCAGCGTTCTACCCAATGGGGGGACCCAGTACTTC.

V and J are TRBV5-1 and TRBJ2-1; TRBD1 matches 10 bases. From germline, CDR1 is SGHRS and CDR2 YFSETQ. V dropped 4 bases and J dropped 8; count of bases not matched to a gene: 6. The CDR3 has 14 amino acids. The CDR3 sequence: CASSPEGQGYEQFF. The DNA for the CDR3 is TGCGCCAGCAGCCCAGAGGGACAGGGGTATGAGCAGTTCTTC.

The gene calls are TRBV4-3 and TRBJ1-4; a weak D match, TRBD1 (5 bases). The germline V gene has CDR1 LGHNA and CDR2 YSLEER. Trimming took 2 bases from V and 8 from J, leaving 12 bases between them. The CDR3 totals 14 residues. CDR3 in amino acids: CASSQPGTEEKLFF. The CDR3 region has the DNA TGCGCCAGCAGCCAACCCGGGACTGAGGAAAAACTGTTTTTT.

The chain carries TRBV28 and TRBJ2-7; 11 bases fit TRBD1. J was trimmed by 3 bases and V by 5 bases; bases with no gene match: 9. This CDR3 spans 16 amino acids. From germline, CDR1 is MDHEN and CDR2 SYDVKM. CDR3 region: CASSAPPGQGVYEQYF. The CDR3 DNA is TGTGCCAGCAGTGCCCCACCGGGACAGGGGGTCTACGAGCAGTACTTC.

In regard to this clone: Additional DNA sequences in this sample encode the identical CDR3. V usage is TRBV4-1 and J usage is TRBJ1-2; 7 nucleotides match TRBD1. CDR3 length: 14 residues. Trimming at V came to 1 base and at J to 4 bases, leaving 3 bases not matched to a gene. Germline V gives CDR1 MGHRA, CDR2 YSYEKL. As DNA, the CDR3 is TGCGCCAGCAGCCAAGTGGGACAGAGCTATGGCTACACCTTC. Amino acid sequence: CASSQVGQSYGYTF.

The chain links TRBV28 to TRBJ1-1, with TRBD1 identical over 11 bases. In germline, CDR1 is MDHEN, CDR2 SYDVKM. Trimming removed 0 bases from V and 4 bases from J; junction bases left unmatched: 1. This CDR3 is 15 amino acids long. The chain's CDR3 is CASSLWGTGGTEAFF. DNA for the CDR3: TGTGCCAGCAGTTTATGGGGGACAGGGGGCACTGAAGCTTTCTTT.

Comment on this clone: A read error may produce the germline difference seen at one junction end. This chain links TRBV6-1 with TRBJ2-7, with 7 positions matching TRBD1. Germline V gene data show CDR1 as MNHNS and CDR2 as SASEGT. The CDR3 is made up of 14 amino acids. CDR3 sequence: CAISEMGPGGEQYF. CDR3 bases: TGTGCCATCAGTGAGATGGGACCAGGGGGCGAGCAGTACTTC.

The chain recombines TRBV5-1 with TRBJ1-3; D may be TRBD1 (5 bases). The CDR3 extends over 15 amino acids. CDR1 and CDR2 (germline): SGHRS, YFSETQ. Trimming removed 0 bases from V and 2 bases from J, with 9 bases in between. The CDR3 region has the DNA TGCGCCAGCAGCTTGGCGGGGGTCCCTGGAAACACCATATATTTT. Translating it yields CASSLAGVPGNTIYF.

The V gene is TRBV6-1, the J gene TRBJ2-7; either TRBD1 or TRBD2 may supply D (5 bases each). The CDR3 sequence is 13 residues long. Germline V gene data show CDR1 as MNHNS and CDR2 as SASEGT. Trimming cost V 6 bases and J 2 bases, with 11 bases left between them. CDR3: CASSPRDPYEQYF. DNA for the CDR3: TGTGCCAGCAGCCCGAGGGACCCCTACGAGCAGTACTTC.

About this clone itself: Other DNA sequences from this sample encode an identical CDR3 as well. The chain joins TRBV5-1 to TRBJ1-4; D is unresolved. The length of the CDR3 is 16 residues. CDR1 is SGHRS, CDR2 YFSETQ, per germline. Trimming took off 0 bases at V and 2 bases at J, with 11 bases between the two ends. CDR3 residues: CASSLVAGGTNEKLFF. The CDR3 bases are TGCGCCAGCAGCTTGGTCGCCGGAGGGACTAATGAAAAACTGTTTTTT.